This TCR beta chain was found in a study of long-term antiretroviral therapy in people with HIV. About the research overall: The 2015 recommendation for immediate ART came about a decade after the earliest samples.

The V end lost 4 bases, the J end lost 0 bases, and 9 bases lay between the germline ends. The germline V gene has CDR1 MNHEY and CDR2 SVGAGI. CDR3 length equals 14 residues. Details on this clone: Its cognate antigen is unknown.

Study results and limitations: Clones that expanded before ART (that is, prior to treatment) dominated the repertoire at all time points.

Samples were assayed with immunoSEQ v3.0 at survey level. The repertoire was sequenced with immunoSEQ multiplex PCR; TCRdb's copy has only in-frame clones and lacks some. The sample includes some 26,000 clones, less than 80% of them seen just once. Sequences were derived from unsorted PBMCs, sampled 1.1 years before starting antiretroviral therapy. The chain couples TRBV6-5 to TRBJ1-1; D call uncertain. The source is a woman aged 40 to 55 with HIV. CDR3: CASSSGRVNTEAFF. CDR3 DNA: TGTGCCAGCAGTTCAGGCCGCGTGAACACTGAAGCTTTCTTT.